A single T cell receptor beta chain is shown here with its context. The CDR3 is 15 amino acids. Germline V gene data show CDR1 as DFQATT and CDR2 as SNEGSKA (reference sequence). With 0 bases removed from V and 5 bases from J, the gap between germline ends came to 16 bases. The data belong to a study of response to subunit inactivated influenza vaccine. TCRdb fed the RT-PCR reads into MiXCR, producing one record per CDR3 protein. The sample holds about 500,000 distinct CDR3 sequences, 16% seen once. The specimen was CD4+ T cells sorted from PBMCs, collected around 25 months after vaccination. This sequence joins TRBV20-1 and TRBJ2-5; tentative D call: TRBD2 (6 bases). The sequence was obtained from a man between 50 and 70 years old who received an inactivated influenza vaccine. In nucleotides, the CDR3 is TGCAGTGCTAGAGATGGGGGTCATGCGGGGGAGACCCAGTACTTC. It translates to CSARDGGHAGETQYF.